Below are 15 T cell receptor beta chains sequenced from a single sample in a study of CD8+ T cells in alopecia areata. Reverse transcribed after extraction, RNA yielded cDNA as the sequencing template. Repertoires were generated with immunoSEQ multiplex PCR, while TCRdb's copy carries only in-frame clones and drops some. The data contain 250,000 or so clones, 67% of them singletons. Sequences were derived from CD4+ T cells sorted from blood, sampled at week 0. The receptor set was obtained from a human donor with alopecia areata.

The chain has TRBV29-1 and TRBJ2-1; 7 nucleotides match TRBD1. Germline CDR1 and CDR2: SQVTM and ANQGSEA. The CDR3 runs to 12 residues. Unmatched junction bases numbered 5, after V lost 5 bases and J lost 7 bases. The CDR3 reads CSVRQGQNEQFF. The CDR3 DNA sequence: TGCAGCGTTCGACAGGGACAGAATGAGCAGTTCTTC.

The V and J genes are TRBV5-1 and TRBJ2-3; TRBD1 agrees at 8 bases. Germline V gives CDR1 SGHRS, CDR2 YFSETQ. V was pared by 4 bases and J by 4 bases, with 5 bases of the junction left unmatched. The CDR3 is 14 amino acids. CDR3 amino acids: CASSIGQGADTQYF. In nucleotides, the CDR3 is TGCGCCAGCAGCATCGGACAGGGCGCAGATACGCAGTATTTT.

This chain connects TRBV2 to TRBJ1-1, with D unresolved. Germline V gene lookup returns CDR1 SNHLY and CDR2 FYNNEI. The CDR3 sequence is 13 residues long. With 1 base removed from V and 1 base from J, the gap between germline ends came to 4 bases. In nucleotides, the CDR3 is TGTGCCAGCAGTGAAGAACGGAACACTGAAGCTTTCTTT. Its translation: CASSEERNTEAFF.

J is TRBJ2-5 and V is TRBV5-1; 10 bases agree with TRBD1. The V segment lost 4 bases and the J segment 5 bases; nucleotides outside the gene matches: 8. The CDR3 extends over 15 amino acids. Looked up from germline, CDR1 is SGHRS and CDR2 is YFSETQ. The CDR3 region is CASSQDRGRWETQYF. The CDR3 DNA sequence: TGCGCCAGCAGCCAAGACAGGGGGCGCTGGGAGACCCAGTACTTC.

Worth noting for this clone: Additional DNA sequences in this sample encode the identical CDR3. The chain employs TRBV29-1 and TRBJ2-1, with D perhaps matching TRBD1 (6 bases). Germline values: CDR1 SQVTM, CDR2 ANQGSEA. Trimming cost V 7 bases and J 8 bases, with 24 bases left between them. CDR3 length: 15 amino acids. CDR3 amino acids: CSAIAWADQGHEQFF. The CDR3 DNA reads TGCAGCGCAATAGCTTGGGCAGACCAGGGGCATGAGCAGTTCTTC.

The chain recombines TRBV5-1 with TRBJ1-2; TRBD1 agrees at 7 bases. Germline V CDR1 and CDR2: SGHRS, YFSETQ. Trimming cost V 3 bases and J 8 bases; bases outside gene matches: 4. The CDR3 is made up of 12 amino acids. The CDR3 sequence: CASSSQGEGYTF. DNA for the CDR3: TGCGCCAGCAGCTCGCAGGGGGAAGGCTACACCTTC.

Of note for this clone: Other nucleotide sequences from this sample produce the same CDR3. The chain links TRBV29-1 to TRBJ2-2; D is ambiguous. The CDR3 sequence is 12 residues long. Germline V lookup: CDR1 SQVTM, CDR2 ANQGSEA. Trimming left V 5 bases short and J 0 bases short, with 4 bases between. The CDR3 protein is CSVSTNTGELFF. CDR3 DNA sequence: TGCAGCGTTAGTACGAACACCGGGGAGCTGTTTTTT.

This sequence joins TRBV7-2 and TRBJ2-3; D is possibly TRBD1 (5 bases). The CDR3 runs to 15 residues. Trimming pared 0 bases from V and 5 bases from J, leaving 12 bases between. Germline CDR1 reads SGHTA; CDR2 reads FQGNSA. CDR3 protein: CASSLAQGWLDTQYF. The CDR3 bases are TGTGCCAGCAGCTTAGCCCAGGGTTGGTTAGATACGCAGTATTTT.

The chain employs TRBV9 and TRBJ2-7, with unresolved D. V lost 3 bases to trimming and J lost 6 bases, with 13 bases between them. This CDR3 spans 13 amino acids. In germline, CDR1 is SGDLS, CDR2 YYNGEE. In DNA, the CDR3 is TGTGCCAGCAGCGCCACTACTTCGGCCGAGCAGTACTTC. Translating gives CASSATTSAEQYF. The entire variable domain, with the rest obtained from reference TRBV9 and TRBJ2-7, is as follows: DSGVTQTPKHLITATGQRVTLRCSPRSGDLSVYWYQQSLDQGLQFLIQYYNGEERAKGNILERFSAQQFPDLHSELNLSSLELGDSALYFCASSATTSAEQYFGPGTRLTVT.

This clone showed up just a few times. This sequence joins TRBV29-1 and TRBJ1-2; a weak D match, TRBD1 (6 bases). This CDR3 contains 11 residues. Germline CDR1 is SQVTM and CDR2 is ANQGSEA. The CDR3 bases are TGCAGTTCGGGAACAGGGAGAGGCTACACCTTC. Protein: CSSGTGRGYTF.

The chain's CDR3 is CASSFQEYQETQYF. CDR3 DNA: TGTGCCAGCAGCTTCCAGGAATACCAAGAGACCCAGTACTTC. This chain joins TRBV7-9 and TRBJ2-5, with unresolved D. V lost 3 bases and J 0 bases, leaving 8 bases between the germline ends. There are 14 residues in the CDR3. Germline loops: CDR1 SEHNR, CDR2 FQNEAQ (reference sequence). The entire variable domain, with the rest obtained from reference TRBV7-9 and TRBJ2-5, is as follows: DTGVSQNPRHKITKRGQNVTFRCDPISEHNRLYWYRQTLGQGPEFLTYFQNEAQLEKSRLLSDRFSAERPKGSFSTLEIQRTEQGDSAMYLCASSFQEYQETQYFGPGTRLLVL.

The chain uses TRBV30 and TRBJ1-1; the D is unclear. CDR1 and CDR2 from the germline V gene are GTSNPN and SVGIG (reference sequence). V was pared by 1 base and J by 7 bases, with 10 bases between. The CDR3 loop spans 12 amino acids. The CDR3 spells CAWSEGRGEAFF. In DNA, the CDR3 is TGTGCCTGGAGTGAGGGCAGAGGTGAAGCTTTCTTT.

This clone was seen just once. The chain has TRBV30 and TRBJ1-5, with 7 bases aligning to TRBD1. The junction had 6 bases not matched to a gene; V was cut back by 0 bases and J by 4 bases. This CDR3 comprises 15 residues. Germline V gene sequence: CDR1 GTSNPN, CDR2 SVGIG (reference sequence). The DNA for the CDR3 is TGTGCCTGGAGTGTATGGGACAGAAAGAATCAGCCCCAGCATTTT. Encoded protein: CAWSVWDRKNQPQHF. Full variable domain (remainder filled in from reference TRBV30 and TRBJ1-5): SQTIHQWPATLVQPVGSPLSLECTVEGTSNPNLYWYRQAAGRGLQLLFYSVGIGQISSEVPQNLSASRPQDRQFILSSKKLLLSDSGFYLCAWSVWDRKNQPQHFGDGTRLSIL.

A note on this clone: Possible read error: a much larger clone is one base away. Other DNA sequences of this sample code for an identical CDR3. CDR3 residues: CASSLDTDTQYF. The CDR3 DNA follows: TGCGCCAGCAGCTTGGACACAGATACGCAGTATTTT. V gene TRBV5-1 combines with J gene TRBJ2-3, with no clear D. V was clipped by 0 bases and J by 2 bases, with 1 base between them. The CDR3 is made up of 12 amino acids. Germline V gene sequence: CDR1 SGHRS, CDR2 YFSETQ.

This chain links TRBV9 with TRBJ2-3, with D uncertain. The CDR3 runs 13 residues. The germline CDR1 and CDR2 sequences are SGDLS and YYNGEE. V was pared by 2 bases and J by 6 bases, with 10 bases between. This CDR3 reads CASSVTLGDTQYF. In nucleotides, the CDR3 is TGTGCCAGCAGCGTGACGCTGGGGGATACGCAGTATTTT.